The text below deals with one T cell receptor beta chain. This clone showed up just a few times. Its binding antigen is unknown. The sample holds no much larger clone one base away, and base qualities are not on file. This sample stems from a study of immune evolution from preneoplasia to lung adenocarcinoma (dated by TCRdb to about 2021). Regarding the complete study: No AAH lesions showed HLA loss of heterozygosity, compared with 5.5% to 8% of AIS, approximately 15% of MIA and approximately 30% of ADC lesions. Whole exome sequencing and methylation data from the same cohort of nodules were integrated with the immune data. Resected precursor lesions (AAH, AIS, MIA) and invasive adenocarcinomas were compared with paired morphologically normal lung tissue. POLYSOLVER was used to infer Class I HLA alleles from exome data, while LOHHLA was used to detect allele-specific HLA loss. A total of approximately 48 patients with pulmonary nodules who underwent surgical resection were included in the overall cohort. The study profiled immune contexture across lung adenocarcinoma precursors and invasive adenocarcinoma using immune gene expression, TCR sequencing and multiplex immunofluorescence. According to the study, roughly 100 samples were used for TCR sequencing. The sample size was set by how many specimens were available, not by a prior power calculation. A total of more than 40 patients contributed TCR sequencing data. Here is what the overall study found, with its caveats: The findings rested on association rather than direct causation, and larger cohorts with long-term follow-up and longitudinal biopsies were considered necessary. Compared with EGFR-mutant or double wild-type lesions, KRAS-mutant nodules had the highest T cell clonality. Clonality was highest in normal lung, while later-stage lesions appeared to have lower clonality but higher T cell density and diversity. The highest top T cell clone frequencies were observed in normal lung, and a progressive decrease in top T cell clone frequencies appeared to occur from AAH through AIS, MIA and invasive adenocarcinoma. Because all patients came from Japan and China, whether the findings apply to Western populations was uncertain.

Using the immunoSEQ hsTCRbeta Kit, TCR beta CDR3 regions were sequenced from DNA. The authors' pipeline ran thus. TCR sequencing data were analysed with the ImmunoSEQ Analyzer. T cell clonality was calculated on productive rearrangements as 1 minus Pielou's evenness. The inverse Simpson index, applied to productive templates, was used to measure T cell diversity. T cell density was expressed as TCR beta template counts normalized to usable DNA, with usable DNA estimated by amplifying and sequencing housekeeping genes. Two-sided Kruskal-Wallis tests were used to compare TCR metrics across histologic stages. The source is immuneACCESS, and TCRdb retained only in-frame sequences with V and J called. Part of the clones is not carried over; for the studies checked, unresolved V genes explain less than half of this, and the remainder is unexplained. D and trimming come from the DNA, and the V and J calls and clone size come from that table. This sample has around 20,000 clones in its table, and less than 80% of those were observed once. Together, the top ten hold around 5.6% of the sample.

Patients underwent resection in Japan or China between the mid-2010s and the late 2010s. Histologic diagnosis of each case was confirmed independently by two lung cancer pathologists on H&E slides. Premalignant or tumor cells were enriched for nucleic acid extraction by macro-dissection performed after pathologic assessment. DNA was isolated from FFPE tissue using the AllPrep DNA/RNA FFPE Kit. Taken from cysteine to phenylalanine, the CDR3 has 14 residues. The CDR3 DNA has 42 bases and is translated from base 1. CDR1 and CDR2, looked up from the germline V gene, are MDHEN and SYDVKM. Trimming costs V 6 bases and J 2 bases, and their ends lie 11 bases apart.

The clonotype comes from a person aged 55 to 75 with lung adenocarcinoma. Rearrangement joined TRBV28 to TRBJ1-3, with TRBD1 tentatively as D gene (5 bases match). The source material was FFPE invasive lung adenocarcinoma tissue. The sample's cell subset or site label, decoded: frankly invasive lung adenocarcinoma (ADC). The CDR3 amino acid sequence is: CASRGTAAGNTIYF. Read as DNA, the sequence is TGTGCCAGCAGAGGGACGGCCGCTGGAAACACCATATATTTT.